This TCR beta chain came from a study of blood T cells in healthy people across ages. For the study at large: Template switching captured about one barcoded beta molecule per two T cells.

Per germline, CDR1 SNHLY and CDR2 FYNNEI. The V gene lost 8 bases and the J gene lost 7 bases, with 15 bases spanning the gap. The CDR3 extends over 13 amino acids. The authors isolated at least 6 million PBMCs per sample. Next came a second PCR, run for roughly 6 to 11 cycles, which used a sample-barcoded 5' primer along with a J-beta primer mix. Every cDNA molecule carried a tag from a template-switch adaptor bearing 12 random nucleotides. TCRdb itself ran the 5' RACE reads through MiXCR, one entry per CDR3 protein. The sample lists roughly 730,000 distinct CDR3 sequences, roughly three fifths occurring once. Points from the study as a whole: With age, beta diversity per million T cells declined roughly linearly, significantly by 40.

On this clonotype itself: Its specificity is not known.

This chain uses TRBV2 with TRBJ2-1; D is possibly TRBD2 (5 bases). What was sequenced was blood. The receptor was derived from a middle-aged man in good health. This CDR3 reads CASCIAHLNEQFF. The CDR3 DNA sequence: TGTGCCAGCTGTATAGCGCACTTAAATGAGCAGTTCTTC.